This TCR beta chain comes out of a study of shared clonotypes between healthy human individuals. Some clones are missing from TCRdb's copy, which holds only in-frame ones; the method was immunoSEQ multiplex PCR. The data show roughly 680,000 clones, 55% to 75% seen once. V was clipped by 5 bases and J by 0 bases, with 13 bases between them. The CDR3 spans 14 residues. Per germline, CDR1 SQVTM and CDR2 ANQGSEA. The V gene is TRBV29-1, the J gene TRBJ1-2; D remains ambiguous. Sequenced: memory CD4+ T cells sorted from blood. Subset noted: CD45RA-negative fraction. The receptor was isolated from a young woman in good health. DNA of the CDR3: TGCAGCGTTCACCCCCGGCTAGCTAACTATGGCTACACCTTC. This encodes CSVHPRLANYGYTF.